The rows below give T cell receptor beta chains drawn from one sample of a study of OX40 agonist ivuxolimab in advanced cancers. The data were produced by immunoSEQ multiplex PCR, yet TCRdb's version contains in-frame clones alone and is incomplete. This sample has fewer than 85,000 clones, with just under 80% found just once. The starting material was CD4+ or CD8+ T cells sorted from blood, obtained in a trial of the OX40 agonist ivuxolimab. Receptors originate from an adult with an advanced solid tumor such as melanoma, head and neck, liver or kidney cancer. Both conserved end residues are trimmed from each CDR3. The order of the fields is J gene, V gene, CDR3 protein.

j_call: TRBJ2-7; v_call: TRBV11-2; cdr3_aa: ASSLGGPNPYEQY
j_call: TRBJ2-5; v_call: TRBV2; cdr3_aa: ASYPGTSGRTQY
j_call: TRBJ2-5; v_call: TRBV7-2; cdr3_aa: ASSPWLAGDPRETQY
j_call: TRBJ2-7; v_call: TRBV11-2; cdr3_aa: ASSGPVGVSHEQY
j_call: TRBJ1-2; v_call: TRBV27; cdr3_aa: ASSLRGQYGYT
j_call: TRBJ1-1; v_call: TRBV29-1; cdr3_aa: SVEVRGARRSEAF
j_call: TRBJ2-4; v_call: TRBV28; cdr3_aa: ASSETWRGGSGDIQY
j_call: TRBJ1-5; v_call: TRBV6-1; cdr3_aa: ASSVVLQSNQPQH
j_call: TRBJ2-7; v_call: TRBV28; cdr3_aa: ASSLLSPYEQY
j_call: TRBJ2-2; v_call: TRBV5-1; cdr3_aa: ASSLGDRTTGELF
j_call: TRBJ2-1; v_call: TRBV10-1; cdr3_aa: ASSERLGKVYNEQF
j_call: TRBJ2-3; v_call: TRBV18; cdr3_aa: ASRTSSSTDTQY
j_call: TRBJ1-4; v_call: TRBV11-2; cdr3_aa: ASSAVGGPRGEKLF
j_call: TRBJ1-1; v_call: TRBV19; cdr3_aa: ASSVRGIGTEAF
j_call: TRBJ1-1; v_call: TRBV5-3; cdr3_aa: ARSLAWQATNTEAF
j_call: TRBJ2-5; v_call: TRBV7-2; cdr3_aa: ASSLGGPSRFETQY
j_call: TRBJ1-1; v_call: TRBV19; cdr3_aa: ASIGVGRLNTEAF
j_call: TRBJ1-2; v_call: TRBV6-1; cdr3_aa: ASTPANYGYT
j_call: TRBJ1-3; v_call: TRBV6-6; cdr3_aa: ASSEQGALGNTIY
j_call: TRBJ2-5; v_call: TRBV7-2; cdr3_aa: ASSSTRGQGAGETQY
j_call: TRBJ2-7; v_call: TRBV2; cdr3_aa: ASTFPPGTNYEQY
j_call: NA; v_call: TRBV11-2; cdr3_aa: ASSPGLAGDNEQY
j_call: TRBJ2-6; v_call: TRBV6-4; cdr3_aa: ASSDWSGANVLT
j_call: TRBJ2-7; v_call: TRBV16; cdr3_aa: ASSHHALQGEGHEQY
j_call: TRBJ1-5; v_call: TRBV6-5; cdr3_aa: ASSYRYSNQPQH
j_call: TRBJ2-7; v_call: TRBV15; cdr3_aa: ATSPRDTMEQY
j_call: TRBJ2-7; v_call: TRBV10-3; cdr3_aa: AISGEQGFEQY
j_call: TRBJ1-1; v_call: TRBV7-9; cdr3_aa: ASSPGSGQGFPEAF
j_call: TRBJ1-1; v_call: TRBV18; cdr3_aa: ASSLGQGRVLTAF
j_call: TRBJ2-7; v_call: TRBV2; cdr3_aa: ASSGASWRQY
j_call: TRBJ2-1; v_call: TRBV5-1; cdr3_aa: ASYYWGTGGNEQF
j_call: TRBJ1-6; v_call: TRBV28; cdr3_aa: ATGPVDRETSPLH
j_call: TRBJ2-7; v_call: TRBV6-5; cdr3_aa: ASSYAAKPYEQY